A single sample is the source of the 10 T cell receptor beta chains below, sequenced in a study of molecular identifiers for immune sequencing clone quantification. A single record per CDR3 protein comes from TCRdb applying MiXCR to the PCR reads. The data hold more than 450,000 distinct CDR3 sequences, with 25% observed a single time. Material: naive CD8+ T cells from blood, with Jurkat cell RNA spiked in. The subset: FACS-sorted CD8+CD4-CCR7+CD45RA+ naive T cells. All receptors come from a human donor in good health. Some libraries in this study had Jurkat cell RNA spiked in.

In its sample, this clonotype was seen many times. V gene TRBV28 combines with J gene TRBJ2-4; the D gene could be TRBD1 or TRBD2 (6 bases each). The CDR3 consists of 16 residues. The V end lost 7 bases, the J end lost 1 base, and 17 bases lay between the germline ends. Germline V CDR1 and CDR2: MDHEN, SYDVKM. The CDR3 coding sequence is TGTGCCAGCATCCAGTCGGGGGCAAGGGCCAAAAACATTCAGTACTTC. Its protein product is CASIQSGARAKNIQYF.

In this sample, this clonotype turned up a few times. The gene calls are TRBV27 and TRBJ2-1, with 7 bases that match TRBD2. V shed 2 bases and J 4 bases; nucleotides not matched to a gene: 11. The germline V gene encodes CDR1 MNHEY and CDR2 SMNVEV (reference sequence). The length of the CDR3 is 17 residues. This CDR3 is CASSLSPWEGPYNEQFF. The CDR3 DNA is TGTGCCAGCAGTTTAAGTCCGTGGGAGGGCCCTTACAATGAGCAGTTCTTC.

The genes are TRBV4-3 and TRBJ2-7; 7 nucleotides align to TRBD1. CDR1 is LGHNA, CDR2 YSLEER, per germline. CDR3 size: 15 residues. V lost 1 base, J lost 3 bases, and 6 bases stayed unmatched. DNA of the CDR3: TGCGCCAGCAGCCAAGTTACAGGGGCCTTCTACGAGCAGTACTTC. It is translated as CASSQVTGAFYEQYF.

The chain joins TRBV7-9 to TRBJ1-4; TRBD1 matches at 7 bases. Losses at the gene ends were 6 bases for V and 5 bases for J; bases not matched to a gene: 6. This CDR3 comprises 14 residues. Per the germline V gene, CDR1 is SEHNR and CDR2 is FQNEAQ (reference sequence). The CDR3 loop reads CASSSGTANEKLFF. The CDR3 DNA sequence: TGTGCCAGCAGTTCCGGGACAGCAAATGAAAAACTGTTTTTT.

This clonotype was seen ten or more times. This rearrangement joins TRBV20-1 to TRBJ2-7; D is unclear. Trimming took 3 bases from V and 4 from J, leaving 10 bases between them. Germline-derived CDR1 and CDR2 are DFQATT and SNEGSKA (reference sequence). This CDR3 has 12 residues. The CDR3 DNA reads TGCAGTGCTAGGTTCGCTGGGTACGAGCAGTACTTC. Protein sequence: CSARFAGYEQYF.

This clonotype was counted between two and nine times. The chain carries TRBV4-1 and TRBJ2-7, with 8 bases aligning to TRBD1. V dropped 4 bases and J dropped 6; count of bases not matched to a gene: 11. The CDR3 is 15 residues long. CDR1 is MGHRA and CDR2 is YSYEKL in the germline V gene. Written as DNA, the CDR3 is TGCGCCAGCAGCCCCCGGGACAGGCCTGAAAGCGAGCAGTACTTC. Translated, it gives CASSPRDRPESEQYF.

There are a few counts of this clonotype. The V and J genes are TRBV7-9 and TRBJ2-3; 11 positions match TRBD2. The CDR3 has 18 residues. Germline V gene lookup returns CDR1 SEHNR and CDR2 FQNEAQ (reference sequence). V was clipped by 1 base and J by 3 bases; unmatched bases: 9. The CDR3 protein is CASSLVATSGSVTDTQYF. The CDR3 nucleotides read TGTGCCAGCAGCTTAGTTGCTACTAGCGGGAGTGTAACAGATACGCAGTATTTT.

This clonotype was counted ten times or more. The chain links TRBV4-1 to TRBJ1-5; D may be TRBD1 (6 bases). The germline V and J ends were trimmed by 1 base and 6 bases, with 10 bases remaining between them. The germline CDR1 and CDR2 sequences are MGHRA and YSYEKL. The CDR3 sequence is 14 residues long. The CDR3 region has the DNA TGCGCCAGCAGCCAAGTACAGGGTAGTCAGCCCCAGCATTTT. This gives the protein CASSQVQGSQPQHF.

V and J are TRBV5-6 and TRBJ2-7; tentatively, D is TRBD2 (6 bases). Germline lookup yields CDR1 SGHDT and CDR2 YYEEEE. The V and J ends lost 4 bases and 7 bases respectively, with 18 bases between them. The CDR3 consists of 14 residues. CDR3 in amino acids: CASSIHGTQAEQYF. The CDR3 DNA reads TGTGCCAGCAGCATCCACGGGACTCAGGCAGAGCAGTACTTC.

This CDR3 reads CASRAPGTEAFF. In DNA form, the CDR3 reads TGTGCCAGCAGGGCCCCGGGCACTGAAGCTTTCTTT. This chain joins TRBV6-2 or TRBV6-3 and TRBJ1-1, with D unresolved. Trimming removed 6 bases from V and 4 bases from J, with 9 bases in between. The CDR3 is 12 amino acids. The germline V gene encodes CDR1 MNHEY and CDR2 SVGEGT.